This T cell receptor (beta chain) emerged from a study of vaccination and CD4 T cells after COVID-19. On the study more broadly: After nasal swab PCR-confirmed SARS-CoV-2, fewer than ten convalescents had mild disease and one severe. Six males and four females constituted the convalescent cohort, two of whom were Hispanic. Overlapping spike peptides served as the stimulus for the cells. These peptides came from SARS-CoV-2 and from the common cold coronaviruses HCoV-NL63, HCoV-OC43 and HCoV-229E.

The germline V gene has CDR1 DFQATT and CDR2 SNEGSKA (reference sequence). This CDR3 region has 13 residues. Trimming removed 5 bases at V and 1 base at J, with 11 bases between. Cultured CD4+ T-cell DNA underwent Oncomine TCR Beta short-read sequencing. Genomic DNA from cultured CD4+ T cells was extracted. TCRdb reanalysed the PCR reads using MiXCR and keeps one entry per CDR3 protein. The sample holds some 24,000 distinct CDR3 sequences, roughly 46% seen once. There are a few counts of this clonotype. Antigen unknown. Time point given: late sampling 161 to 241 days after vaccination in a few convalescent patients. Treatment meaning: roughly 11-day PBMC culture with coronavirus spike peptide pools or control peptides (ViraFEST assay).

The chain carries TRBV20-1 and TRBJ1-1; no clear D gene. The receptor was derived from a human donor who had recovered from COVID-19. Sequenced here: CD4+ T cells from blood, cultured in vitro, sampled about 7 months after SARS-CoV-2 vaccination. CDR3 in DNA: TGCAGTGCTCAAGGCCCAGGGAACACTGAAGCTTTCTTT. The encoded protein is CSAQGPGNTEAFF.